The 28 T cell receptor beta chains below were found in one sample sequenced in a study of shared clonotypes between healthy human individuals. Method: immunoSEQ multiplex PCR; TCRdb's copy keeps in-frame clones and lacks some. The data show about 1.5 million clones, with 95% to 99% seen just once and 0.4% to 0.55% held by the top ten. What was sequenced was naive CD4+ T cells sorted from blood. The subset denotes: CD45RA+ positively selected. The receptors here all came from a young man in good health.

V and J are TRBV7-2 and TRBJ1-3, with D tentatively TRBD1 (5 bases). The CDR3 extends over 17 amino acids. CDR1 is SGHTA, CDR2 FQGNSA, per germline. Trimming took off 1 base at V and 0 bases at J, with 13 bases between the two ends. The CDR3 is CASSLGPGPRSGNTIYF. The DNA for the CDR3 is TGTGCCAGCAGCTTAGGACCGGGACCGCGCTCTGGAAACACCATATATTTT.

The chain has TRBV15 and TRBJ2-2; TRBD2 agrees at 11 bases. V was pared by 5 bases and J by 0 bases, with 8 bases of the junction left unmatched. Germline lookup yields CDR1 LNHNV and CDR2 YYDKDF (reference sequence). There are 18 residues in the CDR3. The CDR3 sequence is CATSSGLADPSNTGELFF. For the CDR3, the DNA is TGTGCCACCAGCTCGGGACTAGCGGACCCCTCGAACACCGGGGAGCTGTTTTTT.

This clone was picked up one time. The rearrangement joins TRBV5-6 to TRBJ2-5; 9 bases fit TRBD2. V shed 2 bases, J shed 0 bases, and the junction held 11 bases outside the gene matches. The germline gives CDR1 SGHDT, CDR2 YYEEEE. This CDR3 spans 18 amino acids. CDR3 loop: CASSLGSGSTKYQETQYF. The CDR3 DNA reads as TGTGCCAGCAGCTTAGGTAGCGGGAGTACTAAATACCAAGAGACCCAGTACTTC.

Regarding this clone: The same CDR3 also results from other DNA sequences found in this sample. The genes are TRBV5-1 and TRBJ2-1; 8 nucleotides line up with TRBD1. Germline trimming cut 5 bases from V and 4 bases from J; bases unmatched to any gene: 2. Germline-derived CDR1 and CDR2 are SGHRS and YFSETQ. This CDR3 contains 13 residues. CDR3 sequence: CASSGTGYNEQFF. DNA of the CDR3: TGCGCCAGCAGTGGGACAGGATACAATGAGCAGTTCTTC.

The chain uses TRBV2 and TRBJ2-7, with 8 bases that match TRBD1. V dropped 2 bases and J dropped 0; count of bases not matched to a gene: 9. The CDR3 runs to 17 residues. In germline, CDR1 is SNHLY, CDR2 FYNNEI. The CDR3 reads CASSESAGTGTSYEQYF. DNA of the CDR3: TGTGCCAGCAGTGAATCGGCAGGGACAGGAACCTCCTACGAGCAGTACTTC.

This clone appeared a single time. This rearrangement joins TRBV28 to TRBJ1-4; D unresolved. Germline V gene data show CDR1 as MDHEN and CDR2 as SYDVKM. The CDR3 sequence is 15 residues long. V was pared by 6 bases and J by 3 bases, with 14 bases between. The CDR3 loop is CASSLLGLANEKLFF. In nucleotides, the CDR3 is TGTGCCAGCAGCTTACTGGGCCTAGCTAATGAAAAACTGTTTTTT. The full variable domain, in which reference TRBV28 and TRBJ1-4 provide the parts outside the CDR3, is DVKVTQSSRYLVKRTGEKVFLECVQDMDHENMFWYRQDPGLGLRLIYFSYDVKMKEKGDIPEGYSVSREKKERFSLILESASTNQTSMYLCASSLLGLANEKLFFGSGTQLSVL.

The DNA of the CDR3 is TGCGCCAGCAGCTTGGCCCCTTTGGGAGAGCATCAGCCCCAGCATTTT. As protein: CASSLAPLGEHQPQHF. The gene calls are TRBV5-1 and TRBJ1-5; D is uncertain. The CDR3 spans 16 residues. The V gene's germline CDR1 is SGHRS and CDR2 YFSETQ. Trimming cost V 0 bases and J 5 bases, with 15 bases left between them.

The V and J genes are TRBV15 and TRBJ1-3, with unresolved D. This CDR3 is built from 16 residues. Germline V lookup: CDR1 LNHNV, CDR2 YYDKDF (reference sequence). The V end lost 4 bases, the J end lost 0 bases, and 13 bases lay between the germline ends. As DNA, the CDR3 is TGTGCCACCAGCACCCGAGTGGGAAGCTCTGGAAACACCATATATTTT. Protein sequence: CATSTRVGSSGNTIYF.

The V gene is TRBV19, the J gene TRBJ1-2; no firm D call. Germline V gene lookup returns CDR1 LNHDA and CDR2 SQIVND (reference sequence). The CDR3 length is 16 residues. Trimming removed 3 bases at V and 3 bases at J, with 17 bases between. CDR3 loop: CASSMSGVGLDYGYTF. The CDR3 nucleotides read TGTGCCAGTAGTATGTCGGGCGTGGGTTTGGACTATGGCTACACCTTC.

This chain uses TRBV6-5 with TRBJ1-5; D may be TRBD1 (5 bases). CDR1 and CDR2 (germline): MNHEY, SVGAGI. CDR3 length: 15 residues. V lost 6 bases to trimming and J lost 7 bases, with 19 bases between them. The CDR3 DNA follows: TGTGCCAGCAGCCCCGAGGGGAGAATTGGACAGCCCCAGCATTTT. Protein product: CASSPEGRIGQPQHF.

CDR3 bases: TGTGCCAGCAGCGTAAGACCGGGACAGGGATACAATGAGCAGTTCTTC. As protein: CASSVRPGQGYNEQFF. The chain employs TRBV7-3 and TRBJ2-1; 9 nucleotides match TRBD1. Germline CDR1 reads SGHTA; CDR2 reads FQGTGA. The junction had 9 bases not matched to a gene; V was cut back by 5 bases and J by 4 bases. This CDR3 spans 16 amino acids.

The chain couples TRBV18 to TRBJ1-1; 7 nucleotides match TRBD1. The CDR3 is 15 residues long. V dropped 4 bases and J dropped 1; count of bases not matched to a gene: 6. Germline assignment: CDR1 KGHSH and CDR2 LQKENI. DNA for the CDR3: TGTGCCAGCTCACGGGGGACAGCCACGAACACTGAAGCTTTCTTT. It encodes CASSRGTATNTEAFF.

The rearrangement joins TRBV5-4 to TRBJ2-7, with 7 bases matching TRBD1. Germline V gene lookup returns CDR1 SGHNT and CDR2 YYREEE (reference sequence). J was trimmed by 4 bases and V by 0 bases; bases with no gene match: 10. The CDR3 has 16 amino acids. The CDR3 bases are TGTGCCAGCAGCTTGGGCCCCGGGACAGAGACATACGAGCAGTACTTC. Protein product: CASSLGPGTETYEQYF.

This clone has just a few counts. The chain combines TRBV7-8 with TRBJ2-2; D ambiguous. This CDR3 is 12 amino acids long. The germline V and J ends were trimmed by 6 bases and 9 bases, with 11 bases remaining between them. Germline CDR1 and CDR2: SGHVS and FQNEAQ. The CDR3 DNA follows: TGTGCCAGCAGGGGTAGCTCCTGGGAGCTGTTTTTT. This encodes CASRGSSWELFF.

The V call is TRBV7-2, the J call TRBJ1-5; 8 bases are shared with TRBD1. Per germline, CDR1 SGHTA and CDR2 FQGNSA. Trimming at V came to 2 bases and at J to 2 bases, leaving 14 bases not matched to a gene. This CDR3 contains 19 residues. As DNA, the CDR3 is TGTGCCAGCAGCTTAAAGGGACCCGGACAGGGCGTAGGCAATCAGCCCCAGCATTTT. Residues: CASSLKGPGQGVGNQPQHF.

The genes are TRBV2 and TRBJ2-2; 8 bases map to TRBD1. The CDR3 is made up of 12 amino acids. Per germline, CDR1 SNHLY and CDR2 FYNNEI. The V gene end was trimmed by 9 bases and the J gene end by 6 bases; junction bases not matched to a gene: 3. CDR3 bases: TGTGCCAGAGACAGGGGTCCCGGGGAGCTGTTTTTT. Protein product: CARDRGPGELFF.

The CDR3 is CASSAAGTSGRETQYF. CDR3 in DNA: TGCGCCAGCAGCGCGGCGGGCACTAGCGGGAGAGAGACCCAGTACTTC. The chain has TRBV5-1 and TRBJ2-5; 11 nucleotides line up with TRBD2. Per the germline V gene, CDR1 is SGHRS and CDR2 is YFSETQ. Unmatched junction bases numbered 9, after V lost 4 bases and J lost 4 bases. This CDR3 is 16 amino acids long.

The J gene is TRBJ2-7, the V gene TRBV6-1; 8 bases line up with TRBD1. V was pared by 6 bases and J by 2 bases, with 9 bases of the junction left unmatched. The length of the CDR3 is 15 residues. Germline CDR1 and CDR2: MNHNS and SASEGT. DNA of the CDR3: TGTGCCAGCAGGAACGGGACAGGCCCTCCCTACGAGCAGTACTTC. Its translation: CASRNGTGPPYEQYF.

The gene calls are TRBV9 and TRBJ2-5, with 14 bases fitting TRBD2. With 4 bases clipped from V and 5 bases from J, the junction kept 4 bases outside the gene matches. In germline, CDR1 is SGDLS, CDR2 YYNGEE. The CDR3 runs 15 residues. As DNA, the CDR3 is TGTGCCAGCAGCTCGGGACTAGCGGGAGTGGAGACCCAGTACTTC. Its translation: CASSSGLAGVETQYF.

V gene TRBV18 combines with J gene TRBJ1-1, with a possible D match to TRBD1 (5 bases). This CDR3 contains 16 residues. With 1 base removed from V and 1 base from J, the gap between germline ends came to 13 bases. Germline-derived CDR1 and CDR2 are KGHSH and LQKENI. The CDR3 sequence is CASSPQLGASNTEAFF. In DNA form, the CDR3 reads TGTGCCAGCTCACCACAACTCGGGGCGTCGAACACTGAAGCTTTCTTT.

In this sample, this clone turned up once. V is TRBV30 and J is TRBJ1-5; D call uncertain. Germline V gene data show CDR1 as GTSNPN and CDR2 as SVGIG (reference sequence). The CDR3 extends over 13 amino acids. The germline V and J ends were trimmed by 3 bases and 4 bases, with 10 bases remaining between them. DNA for the CDR3: TGTGCCTGGAGCCCCGGCTGGAATCAGCCCCAGCATTTT. This gives the protein CAWSPGWNQPQHF.

The chain links TRBV27 to TRBJ2-7, with 8 bases identical to TRBD2. CDR1 is MNHEY and CDR2 is SMNVEV in the germline V gene (reference sequence). The CDR3 extends over 16 amino acids. V dropped 5 bases and J dropped 6; count of bases not matched to a gene: 15. CDR3 region: CASSPVKGTRIGEQYF. CDR3 sequence (DNA): TGTGCCAGCAGTCCCGTCAAGGGGACTAGAATAGGCGAGCAGTACTTC.

The chain employs TRBV18 and TRBJ2-7; 8 bases are shared with TRBD2. Trimming took 1 base from V and 4 from J; bases not matched to a gene: 9. This CDR3 region has 16 residues. CDR1 and CDR2 from the germline V gene are KGHSH and LQKENI. CDR3 sequence: CASSPRGPGGRYEQYF. CDR3 nucleotides: TGTGCCAGCTCACCACGAGGGCCGGGAGGGAGGTACGAGCAGTACTTC.

The chain couples TRBV7-8 to TRBJ2-7; D unclear. The V gene's germline CDR1 is SGHVS and CDR2 FQNEAQ. The CDR3 length is 14 residues. Trimming cost V 3 bases and J 0 bases, with 9 bases left between them. The CDR3 bases are TGTGCCAGCAGCTTTGGACGGTCCTCCTACGAGCAGTACTTC. Encoded protein: CASSFGRSSYEQYF.

The gene calls are TRBV18 and TRBJ2-2; the D gene is possibly TRBD2 (6 bases). Germline V gene lookup returns CDR1 KGHSH and CDR2 LQKENI. Trimming took 2 bases from V and 7 from J, leaving 14 bases between them. CDR3 length equals 15 residues. The chain's CDR3 is CASSPSLVSGGELFF. CDR3 bases: TGTGCCAGCTCACCATCCCTTGTTAGCGGCGGGGAGCTGTTTTTT.

This rearrangement joins TRBV5-1 to TRBJ1-3, with a weak D call TRBD1 (6 bases). Trimming pared 4 bases from V and 4 bases from J, leaving 18 bases between. CDR3 length equals 16 residues. The germline V gene encodes CDR1 SGHRS and CDR2 YFSETQ. The CDR3 loop reads CASSPGATNGGNTIYF. For the CDR3, the DNA is TGCGCCAGCAGCCCGGGGGCCACCAACGGGGGAAACACCATATATTTT.

Here the CDR3 reads CASSLFGGSTDTQYF. For the CDR3, the DNA is TGTGCCAGCAGCTTATTTGGTGGAAGCACAGATACGCAGTATTTT. The rearrangement links TRBV7-9 to TRBJ2-3; D is uncertain. The CDR3 extends over 15 amino acids. Germline V gene sequence: CDR1 SEHNR, CDR2 FQNEAQ (reference sequence). V was shortened by 2 bases and J by 0 bases, with 9 bases between the two germline ends.

This chain connects TRBV10-1 to TRBJ1-1; the D is unclear. Germline V gene data show CDR1 as WNHNN and CDR2 as SYGVQD (reference sequence). The CDR3 totals 14 residues. Trimming left V 5 bases short and J 2 bases short, with 12 bases between. The CDR3 nucleotides are TGCGCCAGCAGTCCCCGAACCTCTAACACTGAAGCTTTCTTT. Its protein product is CASSPRTSNTEAFF.